Below are 4 T cell receptor beta chains sequenced from a single sample in a study of T cells in Graves' hyperthyroidism and ophthalmopathy. Amplified regions were TCR beta CDR3 sequences from RNA transcripts. With the HTBI primer set, the TCR CDR3 went through a first round of RT-PCR. TCRdb re-called the multiplex PCR reads through MiXCR, storing one row per CDR3 protein. The table records approximately 520,000 distinct CDR3 sequences, about a fifth of them present only once. The material sequenced was blood. Receptors originate from a man aged 18 to 35 with Graves' hyperthyroidism.

This clonotype was picked up many times. This chain connects TRBV7-6 to TRBJ2-7, with 11 bases identical to TRBD2. The V gene's germline CDR1 is SGHVS and CDR2 FNYEAQ. The CDR3 spans 17 residues. The V and J ends lost 5 bases and 2 bases, in that order; junction bases with no gene match: 11. This CDR3 reads CASSAGTSGVIPYEQYF. CDR3 bases: TGTGCCAGCAGCGCCGGGACTAGCGGAGTCATACCCTACGAGCAGTACTTC.

At least ten counts were recorded for this clonotype. The chain is built from TRBV12-3 or TRBV12-4 and TRBJ2-5; TRBD2 matches at 7 bases. Trimming at V came to 6 bases and at J to 5 bases, leaving 6 bases not matched to a gene. This CDR3 has 13 amino acids. The CDR3: CASRVSGEETQYF. As DNA, the CDR3 is TGTGCCAGCAGAGTCAGCGGGGAGGAGACCCAGTACTTC.

This clonotype was detected many times. The chain links TRBV12-3 or TRBV12-4 to TRBJ1-3; TRBD1 agrees at 7 bases. This CDR3 contains 13 residues. The CDR3: CATGVISGNTIYF. CDR3 nucleotides: TGTGCTACAGGGGTAATCTCTGGAAACACCATATATTTT.

This clonotype was recorded a few times. CDR3 amino acids: CASSPAQINTEAFF. The CDR3 region has the DNA TGTGCCAGCAGCCCGGCCCAGATTAACACTGAAGCTTTCTTT. The chain couples TRBV12-3 or TRBV12-4 to TRBJ1-1; the D is unclear. The CDR3 runs 14 residues. V lost 6 bases, J lost 2 bases, and 13 bases lay in between.